The 22 T cell receptor beta chains listed next were all sequenced from one sample in a study of blood T cell repertoires in COVID-19. Generated by immunoSEQ multiplex PCR, the TCRdb table keeps only in-frame clones and is missing some. The sample consists of 150,000 to 200,000 clones, more than 75% of them appearing once. The specimen sequenced was peripheral blood. The receptors originated from a man aged 40-55 years with active or convalescent COVID-19.

The J gene is TRBJ2-1, the V gene TRBV1; the table's D call, TRBD2, was not checked against the DNA. TRBV1 is given as a pseudogene. CDR3 length: 19 residues. Here the CDR3 reads CTSSQATPGLAGGQYEQFF. CDR3 bases: TGCACCAGCAGCCAAGCCACACCGGGACTAGCGGGGGGGCAATATGAGCAGTTCTTC.

The chain is built from TRBV2 and TRBJ1-1; D unclear. This CDR3 is built from 13 residues. The germline V gene encodes CDR1 SNHLY and CDR2 FYNNEI. V was clipped by 3 bases and J by 0 bases, with 5 bases between them. In DNA form, the CDR3 reads TGTGCCAGCAGTGAGCAGGTGAACACTGAAGCTTTCTTT. Amino acids: CASSEQVNTEAFF.

The genes are TRBV9 and TRBJ2-2, with 11 nucleotides matching TRBD2. With V trimmed by 2 bases and J by 0 bases, 3 bases remained unmatched. The CDR3 has 17 amino acids. Per the germline V gene, CDR1 is SGDLS and CDR2 is YYNGEE. The CDR3 bases are TGTGCCAGCAGCGTCCGTAGCGGGGGGGCGAACACCGGGGAGCTGTTTTTT. This encodes CASSVRSGGANTGELFF.

This clone has more than one count but fewer than ten. The chain combines TRBV7-8 with TRBJ1-2; D perhaps matches TRBD1 (5 bases). Germline assignment: CDR1 SGHVS and CDR2 FQNEAQ. Between the trimmed V and J ends, which lost 4 bases and 2 bases, there was a span of 11 bases. This CDR3 spans 14 amino acids. This CDR3 is CASSSSGGNYGYTF. CDR3 nucleotide sequence: TGTGCCAGCAGCTCGTCCGGGGGAAACTATGGCTACACCTTC. Supplemented by reference TRBV7-8 and TRBJ1-2, the full variable domain reads GAGVSQSPRYKVAKRGQDVALRCDPISGHVSLFWYQQALGQGPEFLTYFQNEAQLDKSGLPSDRFFAERPEGSVSTLKIQRTQQEDSAVYLCASSSSGGNYGYTFGSGTRLTVV.

The CDR3 spells CASSLVGTGPREQYF. Written as DNA, the CDR3 is TGTGCCAGCAGCCTAGTTGGGACAGGGCCTCGAGAGCAGTACTTC. This chain links TRBV5-5 with TRBJ2-7; TRBD1 agrees at 9 bases. CDR3 length: 15 residues. J gave up 7 bases and V 4 bases, and 12 bases lay outside the gene matches. The V gene's germline CDR1 is SGHKS and CDR2 YYEKEE (reference sequence).

This chain links TRBV2 with TRBJ1-1; 10 nucleotides align to TRBD1. The CDR3 has 14 amino acids. Germline CDR1 reads SNHLY; CDR2 reads FYNNEI. V gave up 5 bases and J gave up 4 bases; unmatched junction bases: 4. The CDR3 nucleotides read TGTGCCAGCAGTCAGGACAGGGGGGGCACTGAAGCTTTCTTT. It yields the protein CASSQDRGGTEAFF.

V gene TRBV7-9 combines with J gene TRBJ1-3; 7 bases are shared with TRBD1. Germline CDR1 SEHNR, CDR2 FQNEAQ (reference sequence). The CDR3 spans 14 residues. V was pared by 11 bases and J by 4 bases, with 11 bases of the junction left unmatched. In DNA form, the CDR3 reads TGTGCCTTCAAAAAGGGGGCGGAGGGAAACACCATATATTTT. Protein sequence: CAFKKGAEGNTIYF.

V usage is TRBV7-2 and J usage is TRBJ2-2, with D perhaps TRBD2 (7 bases). This CDR3 has 16 residues. V was shortened by 2 bases and J by 4 bases, with 14 bases between the two germline ends. Germline CDR1 is SGHTA and CDR2 is FQGNSA. CDR3: CASSLFGGPSTGELFF. In DNA, the CDR3 is TGTGCCAGCAGCTTATTCGGGGGGCCCTCCACCGGGGAGCTGTTTTTT.

The chain combines TRBV20-1 with TRBJ1-2; no definite D call. The CDR3 is 11 residues long. Germline V gene lookup returns CDR1 DFQATT and CDR2 SNEGSKA (reference sequence). V lost 4 bases and J lost 4, with 7 bases in between. The chain's CDR3 is CSATGTYGYTF. In nucleotides, the CDR3 is TGCAGTGCTACGGGAACCTATGGCTACACCTTC.

This chain connects TRBV10-3 to TRBJ2-7, with 7 bases matching TRBD1. This CDR3 spans 15 amino acids. Germline V gene data show CDR1 as ENHRY and CDR2 as SYGVKD. V lost 3 bases, J lost 0 bases, and 5 bases stayed unmatched. CDR3 sequence: CAISDRQGRSYEQYF. DNA of the CDR3: TGTGCCATCAGTGACCGACAGGGACGCTCCTACGAGCAGTACTTC.

The chain joins TRBV10-3 to TRBJ2-5; 9 bases fit TRBD2. Germline V gene sequence: CDR1 ENHRY, CDR2 SYGVKD. V was pared by 5 bases and J by 5 bases, with 6 bases of the junction left unmatched. This CDR3 contains 14 residues. In DNA form, the CDR3 reads TGTGCCATCAGTACGACTAGCGGCGCCGAGACCCAGTACTTC. Its translation: CAISTTSGAETQYF.

This chain links TRBV27 with TRBJ1-6; no clear D gene. Trimming stripped 6 bases from V and 9 bases from J, with 12 bases between. The CDR3 has 13 amino acids. Per germline, CDR1 MNHEY and CDR2 SMNVEV (reference sequence). The chain's CDR3 is CASRASGGSPLHF. In nucleotides, the CDR3 is TGTGCCAGCAGGGCCTCCGGCGGTTCACCCCTCCACTTT.

CDR3 sequence: CSVGMRGTDTQYF. The CDR3 region has the DNA TGCAGCGTTGGGATGAGGGGCACAGATACGCAGTATTTT. This chain uses TRBV29-1 with TRBJ2-3; a weak D match, TRBD2 (5 bases). The CDR3 sequence is 13 residues long. V dropped 4 bases and J dropped 1 base, with 9 bases sitting between them. Germline loops: CDR1 SQVTM, CDR2 ANQGSEA.

In this sample, this clone turned up once. This chain connects TRBV19 to TRBJ2-3, with 12 bases aligning to TRBD2. Germline trimming cut 5 bases from V and 1 base from J; bases unmatched to any gene: 4. Germline CDR1 is LNHDA and CDR2 is SQIVND (reference sequence). The CDR3 runs 16 residues. CDR3 DNA sequence: TGTGCCAGTAGTGGGCGACTAGCGGGGGGCACAGATACGCAGTATTTT. Its translation: CASSGRLAGGTDTQYF. The complete variable domain, with remaining parts taken from reference TRBV19 and TRBJ2-3, reads DGGITQSPKYLFRKEGQNVTLSCEQNLNHDAMYWYRQDPGQGLRLIYYSQIVNDFQKGDIAEGYSVSREKKESFPLTVTSAQKNPTAFYLCASSGRLAGGTDTQYFGPGTRLTVL.

This chain connects TRBV30 to TRBJ2-5; D may be TRBD1 (5 bases). Germline lookup yields CDR1 GTSNPN and CDR2 SVGIG (reference sequence). This CDR3 region has 13 residues. Trimming took off 1 base at V and 0 bases at J, with 6 bases between the two ends. CDR3 sequence reads: CAWSGQNQETQYF. CDR3 in DNA: TGTGCCTGGAGTGGACAGAACCAAGAGACCCAGTACTTC.

This clone came up once. The chain carries TRBV13 and TRBJ2-4; TRBD1 is a possible D gene (5 bases). The CDR3 extends over 17 amino acids. V was clipped by 5 bases and J by 6 bases, with 23 bases between them. The germline V gene encodes CDR1 PRHDT and CDR2 FYEKMQ (reference sequence). CDR3 amino acids: CASSLSKGQSRVNIQYF. The CDR3 DNA reads as TGTGCCAGCAGCCTTTCAAAAGGGCAGTCCAGGGTAAACATTCAGTACTTC. Drawing the rest from reference TRBV13 and TRBJ2-4, the complete variable domain is AAGVIQSPRHLIKEKRETATLKCYPIPRHDTVYWYQQGPGQDPQFLISFYEKMQSDKGSIPDRFSAQQFSDYHSELNMSSLELGDSALYFCASSLSKGQSRVNIQYFGAGTRLSVL.

Notes on this clone: The same CDR3 is also encoded by other DNA sequences in this sample. The chain uses TRBV3-1 (or the pseudogene TRBV3-2) and TRBJ1-6, with 7 bases identical to TRBD1. This CDR3 is 13 amino acids long. The germline V gene encodes CDR1 LGHDT and CDR2 YNNKEL (reference sequence). V gave up 6 bases and J gave up 6 bases; unmatched junction bases: 2. The CDR3 region has the DNA TGTGCCAGCAGTCGGGACAGTAATTCACCCCTCCACTTT. Protein product: CASSRDSNSPLHF.

This clone showed up just a few times. CDR3 nucleotide sequence: TGCGCCAGCAGCTCGACAGGGTCGGCTCGGGAGACCCAGTACTTC. It yields the protein CASSSTGSARETQYF. V is TRBV5-1 and J is TRBJ2-5; 7 bases line up with TRBD1. With V trimmed by 3 bases and J by 5 bases, 10 bases remained unmatched. Germline values: CDR1 SGHRS, CDR2 YFSETQ. The CDR3 is 15 residues long.

Here the CDR3 DNA reads TGCGCCAGCAGCGAAATGGGACAACCTAATGAAAAACTGTTTTTT. This sequence encodes CASSEMGQPNEKLFF. V usage is TRBV5-1 and J usage is TRBJ1-4, with TRBD1 as a possible D gene (6 bases). The CDR3 covers 15 residues. The germline V gene encodes CDR1 SGHRS and CDR2 YFSETQ. V gave up 4 bases and J gave up 3 bases, with 13 bases separating them.

This rearrangement joins TRBV9 to TRBJ1-1; TRBD1 matches at 8 bases. This CDR3 is 15 amino acids long. Per germline, CDR1 SGDLS and CDR2 YYNGEE. The V and J ends lost 4 bases and 3 bases, in that order; junction bases with no gene match: 8. DNA for the CDR3: TGTGCCAGCAGCCTTCGGACAGGGATGGACACTGAAGCTTTCTTT. It translates to CASSLRTGMDTEAFF. Drawing the rest from reference TRBV9 and TRBJ1-1, the complete variable domain is DSGVTQTPKHLITATGQRVTLRCSPRSGDLSVYWYQQSLDQGLQFLIQYYNGEERAKGNILERFSAQQFPDLHSELNLSSLELGDSALYFCASSLRTGMDTEAFFGQGTRLTVV.

V and J are TRBV7-6 and TRBJ2-1, with 11 bases that match TRBD2. CDR1 SGHVS and CDR2 FNYEAQ come from the germline V gene. The CDR3 is 18 residues long. Germline trimming cut 4 bases from V and 5 bases from J; bases unmatched to any gene: 13. The CDR3 DNA reads as TGTGCCAGCAGCTCCGGCCTAGCGGGGGGATACTCGCACAATGAGCAGTTCTTC. Its protein is CASSSGLAGGYSHNEQFF. Variable domain in full (rest from reference TRBV7-6 and TRBJ2-1): GAGVSQSPRYKVTKRGQDVALRCDPISGHVSLYWYRQALGQGPEFLTYFNYEAQQDKSGLPNDRFSAERPEGSISTLTIQRTEQRDSAMYRCASSSGLAGGYSHNEQFFGPGTRLTVL.

The gene calls are TRBV2 and TRBJ1-5; tentatively, D is TRBD1 (6 bases). Trimming removed 3 bases from V and 3 bases from J, with 12 bases in between. Germline V gene data show CDR1 as SNHLY and CDR2 as FYNNEI. The CDR3 totals 15 residues. CDR3 DNA sequence: TGTGCCAGCAGTGAGGGGGGGCGCGTCAATCAGCCCCAGCATTTT. Protein: CASSEGGRVNQPQHF.